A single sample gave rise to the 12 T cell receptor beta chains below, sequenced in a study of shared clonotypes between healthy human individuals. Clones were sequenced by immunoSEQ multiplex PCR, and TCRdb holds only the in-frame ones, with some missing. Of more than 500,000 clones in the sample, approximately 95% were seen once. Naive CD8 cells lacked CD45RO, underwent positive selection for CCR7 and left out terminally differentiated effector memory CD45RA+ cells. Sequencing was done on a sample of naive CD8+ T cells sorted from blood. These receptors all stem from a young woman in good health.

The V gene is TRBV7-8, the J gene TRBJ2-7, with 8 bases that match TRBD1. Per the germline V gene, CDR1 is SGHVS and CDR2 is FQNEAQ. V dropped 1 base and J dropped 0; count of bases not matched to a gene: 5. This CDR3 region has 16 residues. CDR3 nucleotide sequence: TGTGCCAGCAGCTTAGGCCTGACAGGGGTCTCCTACGAGCAGTACTTC. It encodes CASSLGLTGVSYEQYF.

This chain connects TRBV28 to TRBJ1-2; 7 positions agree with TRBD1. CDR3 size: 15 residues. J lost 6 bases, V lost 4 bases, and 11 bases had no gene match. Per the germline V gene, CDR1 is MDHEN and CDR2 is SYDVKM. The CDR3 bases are TGTGCCAGCAGTTCAGGACAGGAAGGGCAGGATGGCTACACCTTC. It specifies CASSSGQEGQDGYTF.

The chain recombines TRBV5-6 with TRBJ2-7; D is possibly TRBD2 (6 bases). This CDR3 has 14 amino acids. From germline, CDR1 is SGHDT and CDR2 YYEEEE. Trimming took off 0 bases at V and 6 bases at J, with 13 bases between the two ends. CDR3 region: CASSLGGAPGEQYF. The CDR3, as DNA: TGTGCCAGCAGCTTGGGCGGGGCCCCGGGCGAGCAGTACTTC. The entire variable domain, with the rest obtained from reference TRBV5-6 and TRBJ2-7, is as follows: DAGVTQSPTHLIKTRGQQVTLRCSPKSGHDTVSWYQQALGQGPQFIFQYYEEEERQRGNFPDRFSGHQFPNYSSELNVNALLLGDSALYLCASSLGGAPGEQYFGPGTRLTVT.

The CDR3 reads CASSQGRNYSPLHF. CDR3 nucleotides: TGTGCCAGCAGCCAGGGACGGAATTATTCACCCCTCCACTTT. The V call is TRBV5-6, the J call TRBJ1-6; D is possibly TRBD1 (5 bases). There are 14 residues in the CDR3. The germline V gene encodes CDR1 SGHDT and CDR2 YYEEEE. Trimming removed 4 bases at V and 8 bases at J, with 13 bases between.

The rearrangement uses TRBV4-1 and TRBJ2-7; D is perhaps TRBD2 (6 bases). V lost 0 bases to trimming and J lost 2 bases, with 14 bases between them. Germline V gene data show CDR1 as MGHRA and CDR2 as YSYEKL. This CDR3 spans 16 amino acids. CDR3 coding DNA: TGCGCCAGCAGCCAAGATCCCACGGGAGTTACCTACGAGCAGTACTTC. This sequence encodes CASSQDPTGVTYEQYF.

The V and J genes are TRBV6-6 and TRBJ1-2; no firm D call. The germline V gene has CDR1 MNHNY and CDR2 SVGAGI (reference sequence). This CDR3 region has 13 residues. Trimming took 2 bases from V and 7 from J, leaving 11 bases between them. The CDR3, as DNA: TGTGCCAGCAGTTACAAATCCTGGACTGGCTACACCTTC. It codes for CASSYKSWTGYTF.

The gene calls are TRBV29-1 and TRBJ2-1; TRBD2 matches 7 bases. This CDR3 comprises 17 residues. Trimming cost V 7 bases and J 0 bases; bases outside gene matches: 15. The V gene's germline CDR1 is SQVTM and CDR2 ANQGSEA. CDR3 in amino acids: CSAPVSTRLASYNEQFF. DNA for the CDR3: TGCAGCGCTCCTGTCTCGACGAGACTAGCCTCCTACAATGAGCAGTTCTTC.

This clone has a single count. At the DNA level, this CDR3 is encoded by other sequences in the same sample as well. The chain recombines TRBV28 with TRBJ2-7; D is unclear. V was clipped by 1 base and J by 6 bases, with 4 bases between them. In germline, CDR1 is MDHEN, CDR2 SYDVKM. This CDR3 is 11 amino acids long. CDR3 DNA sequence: TGTGCCAGCAGTTTATCCGTCGAGCAGTACTTC. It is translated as CASSLSVEQYF.

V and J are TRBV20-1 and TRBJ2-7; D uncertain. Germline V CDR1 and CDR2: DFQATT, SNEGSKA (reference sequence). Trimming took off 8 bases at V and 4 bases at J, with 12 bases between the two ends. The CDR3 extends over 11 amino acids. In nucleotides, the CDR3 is TGCAGTTCACCTGTGGGTTACGAGCAGTACTTC. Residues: CSSPVGYEQYF.

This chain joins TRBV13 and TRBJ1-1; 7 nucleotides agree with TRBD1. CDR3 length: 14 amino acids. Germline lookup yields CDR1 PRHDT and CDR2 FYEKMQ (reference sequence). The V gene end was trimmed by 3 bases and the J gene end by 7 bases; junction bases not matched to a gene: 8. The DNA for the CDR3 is TGTGCCAGCAGCTTTCGACAGGGAGTGAGTGAAGCTTTCTTT. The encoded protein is CASSFRQGVSEAFF.

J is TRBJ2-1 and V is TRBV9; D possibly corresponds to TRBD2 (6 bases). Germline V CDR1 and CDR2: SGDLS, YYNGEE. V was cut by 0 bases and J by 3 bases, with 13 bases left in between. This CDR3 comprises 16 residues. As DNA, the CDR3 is TGTGCCAGCAGCGTAGAGGCTAGCGAGAACTACAATGAGCAGTTCTTC. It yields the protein CASSVEASENYNEQFF.

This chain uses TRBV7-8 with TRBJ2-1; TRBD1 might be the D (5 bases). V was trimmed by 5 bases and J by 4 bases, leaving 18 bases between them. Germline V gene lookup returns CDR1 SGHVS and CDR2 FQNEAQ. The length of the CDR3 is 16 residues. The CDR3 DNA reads TGTGCCAGCAGCCTAGGGGCGCGAGTGTCGTACAATGAGCAGTTCTTC. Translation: CASSLGARVSYNEQFF.